This is a list of T cell receptor beta chains from one sample in a study of blood T cells in healthy people across ages. TCRdb independently ran MiXCR on the 5' RACE reads; one entry per CDR3 protein. The sample includes 800,000 to 1,300,000 distinct CDR3 sequences, under 30% of them seen just once. This sample was shared with a second study, whose subject was T cells of mothers and their children.

Sequences were obtained from blood. These TCRs come from a girl aged 2-15 years in good health. Both conserved end residues are part of each CDR3. D genes are given only for firm matches. Not every row has a clone size; where given, it reads once, few, many or a size class.

>TRBD1|TRBV27|TRBJ1-1|-
CASSLLQGGVEAFF
TGTGCCAGCAGCCTTCTACAGGGGGGGGTGGAAGCTTTCTTT
>TRBD1|TRBV11-2|TRBJ2-1|-
CASSDPGTASYNEQFF
TGTGCCAGCAGCGATCCCGGGACAGCTAGTTACAATGAGCAGTTCTTC
>-|TRBV29-1|TRBJ2-1|-
CSVEAESSYNEQFF
TGCAGCGTTGAAGCGGAGAGCTCCTACAATGAGCAGTTCTTC
>-|TRBV2|TRBJ2-5|-
CARRGREETQYF
TGTGCCAGACGGGGGCGGGAAGAGACCCAGTACTTC
>TRBD1|TRBV29-1|TRBJ1-1|few
CSGHRTGETEAFF
TGCAGCGGTCACCGGACAGGGGAGACTGAAGCTTTCTTT
>-|TRBV4-2|TRBJ2-5|-
CASSQEDQQGAETQYF
TGTGCCAGCAGCCAAGAGGACCAACAGGGTGCGGAGACCCAGTACTTC
>TRBD1|TRBV12-3/TRBV12-4|TRBJ1-1|-
CASSPGQGEAFF
TGTGCCAGCAGTCCGGGACAGGGTGAAGCTTTCTTT
>-|TRBV5-1|TRBJ2-5|few
CASSPDSGRETQYF
TGCGCCAGCAGTCCGGATAGTGGGAGAGAGACCCAGTACTTC
>-|TRBV7-6|TRBJ2-7|-
CASSFSRGGEQYF
TGTGCCAGCAGCTTCTCCCGAGGTGGCGAGCAGTACTTC
>TRBD2|TRBV11-2|TRBJ2-1|once
CASSGGTSANNEQFF
TGTGCCAGCAGCGGAGGGACTAGCGCAAACAATGAGCAGTTCTTC
>-|TRBV29-1|TRBJ2-1|few
CSVEGRELGYNEQFF
TGCAGCGTTGAAGGGAGGGAGCTAGGCTACAATGAGCAGTTCTTC
>-|TRBV7-2|TRBJ1-1|-
CASSYTANTEAFF
TGTGCCAGCAGCTATACAGCGAACACTGAAGCTTTCTTT
>TRBD1|TRBV7-3|TRBJ2-1|-
CASSEGQLNEQFF
TGTGCCAGCAGTGAGGGACAGCTAAATGAGCAGTTCTTC
>-|TRBV2|TRBJ1-3|-
CASSEVRGSGNTIYF
TGTGCCAGCAGTGAAGTAAGGGGTTCTGGAAACACCATATATTTT
>-|TRBV7-2|TRBJ2-7|-
CASSLDGGGFPSYEQYF
TGTGCCAGCAGCTTAGATGGCGGGGGCTTCCCATCCTACGAGCAGTACTTC
>TRBD1|TRBV29-1|TRBJ2-7|-
CSVGRDSLDEQYF
TGCAGCGTTGGACGGGACAGCCTCGACGAGCAGTACTTC
>-|TRBV25-1|TRBJ2-7|-
CASHGLAHEQYF
TGTGCCAGCCACGGTCTAGCGCACGAGCAGTACTTC
>TRBD2|TRBV14|TRBJ2-1|-
CASSQEELAGDNEQFF
TGTGCCAGCAGCCAAGAGGAACTAGCGGGGGACAATGAGCAGTTCTTC
>TRBD2|TRBV6-1|TRBJ2-1|few
CASSRIAGGPHNEQFF
TGTGCCAGCAGTAGAATAGCGGGAGGGCCCCACAATGAGCAGTTCTTC
>-|TRBV10-3|TRBJ2-3|-
CAIRATGPDTQYF
TGTGCCATCAGAGCCACGGGCCCAGATACGCAGTATTTT
>-|TRBV2|TRBJ2-7|many
CASSVAYEQYF
TGTGCCAGCTCTGTGGCCTACGAGCAGTACTTC
>-|TRBV12-3/TRBV12-4|TRBJ1-5|-
CASSLAGEKQPQHF
TGTGCCAGCAGTTTAGCTGGGGAGAAGCAGCCCCAGCATTTT
>-|TRBV27|TRBJ1-4|-
CASRRLTNEKLFF
TGTGCCAGCAGACGATTGACTAATGAAAAACTGTTTTTT
>-|TRBV20-1|TRBJ2-1|-
CSARLAQDNEQFF
TGCAGTGCTAGGCTAGCCCAAGACAATGAGCAGTTCTTC
>-|TRBV21-1|TRBJ2-4|few
CASSNFYIANIQYF
TGTGCCAGCAGCAACTTTTACATAGCAAACATTCAGTACTTC